This is a list of T cell receptor beta chains from one sample in a study of regulatory T cells in long-lasting Graves disease. TCRdb re-called the multiplex PCR reads through MiXCR, storing one row per CDR3 protein. The table shows 300,000 to 400,000 distinct CDR3 sequences, with approximately 16% occurring only once. The same sample was also studied in work on T cells in Graves' hyperthyroidism and ophthalmopathy.

The sample in question was peripheral blood mononuclear cells (PBMCs), obtained at new diagnosis, from a patient treated with antithyroid drugs. These receptor sequences come from a man between 40 and 49 years old with Graves disease. CDR3s include the opening cysteine and the closing phenylalanine or tryptophan. The D gene is left open where the match is weak. Clone size, where shown, is once, few, many, or a class for clones that have expanded.

v_call: TRBV10-3; j_call: TRBJ2-6; clone_size: -; d_call: -; cdr3_nt: TGTGCCATCCGGGTGGCTGGGGCCAACGTCCTGACTTTC; cdr3_aa: CAIRVAGANVLTF
v_call: TRBV4-2; j_call: TRBJ1-2; clone_size: -; d_call: -; cdr3_nt: TGTGCCAGCAGCCAAGAAGGGAGGGGCGATGGCTACACCTTC; cdr3_aa: CASSQEGRGDGYTF
v_call: TRBV20-1; j_call: TRBJ2-2; clone_size: many; d_call: -; cdr3_nt: TGCAGTGCTAGAGATTATGCAGCCGGGGAGCTGTTTTTT; cdr3_aa: CSARDYAAGELFF
v_call: TRBV5-1; j_call: TRBJ2-6; clone_size: few; d_call: -; cdr3_nt: TGCGCCAGCAGAATGGTGGGGCTTGGGGCCAACGTCCTGACTTTC; cdr3_aa: CASRMVGLGANVLTF
v_call: TRBV19; j_call: TRBJ2-1; clone_size: many; d_call: -; cdr3_nt: TGTGCCAGTAGTATAGGGTACAATGAGCAGTTCTTC; cdr3_aa: CASSIGYNEQFF
v_call: TRBV7-2; j_call: TRBJ1-6; clone_size: many; d_call: TRBD1; cdr3_nt: TGTGCCAGCAGCTTCGGGACAGGGGGTTCACCCCTCCACTTT; cdr3_aa: CASSFGTGGSPLHF
v_call: TRBV3-1; j_call: TRBJ1-5; clone_size: many; d_call: -; cdr3_nt: TGTGCCAGCAGCCCTAAACTCCGGGCCGGAGCGGGGGCCCAGCATTTT; cdr3_aa: CASSPKLRAGAGAQHF
v_call: TRBV5-1; j_call: TRBJ1-1; clone_size: many; d_call: -; cdr3_nt: TGCGCCAGCAGGGGGGGAGAAAACACTGAAGCTTTCTTT; cdr3_aa: CASRGGENTEAFF
v_call: TRBV3-1; j_call: TRBJ2-1; clone_size: many; d_call: -; cdr3_nt: TGTGCCAGCAGCCAGCGGGTAGGGTACAATGAGCAGTTCTTC; cdr3_aa: CASSQRVGYNEQFF
v_call: TRBV15; j_call: TRBJ2-5; clone_size: many; d_call: -; cdr3_nt: TGTGCCACCAGACGGATGGCGGGGTTGTACGAGACCCAGTACTTC; cdr3_aa: CATRRMAGLYETQYF
v_call: TRBV5-1; j_call: TRBJ2-7; clone_size: few; d_call: TRBD1; cdr3_nt: TGCGCCAGCGGATCTGTACCGGGACAGGGGTCCGAGCAGTACTTC; cdr3_aa: CASGSVPGQGSEQYF
v_call: TRBV28; j_call: TRBJ1-5; clone_size: many; d_call: -; cdr3_nt: TGTGCCAGCAGTTTAGTTACTCAGCCCCAGCATTTT; cdr3_aa: CASSLVTQPQHF
v_call: TRBV12-3/TRBV12-4; j_call: TRBJ2-7; clone_size: many; d_call: TRBD1; cdr3_nt: TGTGCCAGCAGTTTAGCGGGACAGGGGCCCCTCTCCTACGAGCAGTACTTC; cdr3_aa: CASSLAGQGPLSYEQYF
v_call: TRBV3-1; j_call: TRBJ2-3; clone_size: many; d_call: TRBD2; cdr3_nt: TGTGCCAGCAGCCTTTCATCTTTAGCGGGGGCTACCACAGATACGCAGTATTTT; cdr3_aa: CASSLSSLAGATTDTQYF
v_call: TRBV28; j_call: TRBJ2-3; clone_size: many; d_call: TRBD2; cdr3_nt: TGTGCCAGTGGACTAGCGGGGGCTAGCACAGATACGCAGTATTTT; cdr3_aa: CASGLAGASTDTQYF
v_call: TRBV5-1; j_call: TRBJ1-6; clone_size: few; d_call: -; cdr3_nt: TGCGCCAGCAGGCGGGGGGAAAATTCACCCCTCCACTTT; cdr3_aa: CASRRGENSPLHF
v_call: TRBV4-2; j_call: TRBJ2-1; clone_size: many; d_call: TRBD1; cdr3_nt: TGTGCCAGCAGCCAAGAGGGGCAGGGGGCCTACAATGAGCAGTTCTTC; cdr3_aa: CASSQEGQGAYNEQFF
v_call: TRBV10-1; j_call: TRBJ2-7; clone_size: many; d_call: -; cdr3_nt: TGCGCCAGCAGTGAGGGCTACAATCACGAGCAGTACTTC; cdr3_aa: CASSEGYNHEQYF
v_call: TRBV12-3/TRBV12-4; j_call: TRBJ1-5; clone_size: many; d_call: -; cdr3_nt: TGTGCCAGCAGTTTAACAGGGAGTCAGCCCCAGCATTTT; cdr3_aa: CASSLTGSQPQHF
v_call: TRBV6-2/TRBV6-3; j_call: TRBJ1-4; clone_size: few; d_call: -; cdr3_nt: TGTGCCAGTCGTTGGCCTAATGAAAAACTGTTTTTT; cdr3_aa: CASRWPNEKLFF
v_call: TRBV7-2; j_call: TRBJ2-1; clone_size: -; d_call: -; cdr3_nt: -; cdr3_aa: CASSFYICSARGEGAHEQFF
v_call: TRBV4-2; j_call: TRBJ2-5; clone_size: many; d_call: -; cdr3_nt: TGTGCCAGCAGCGCCCGGACGGGACGGTACCAAGAGACCCAGTACTTC; cdr3_aa: CASSARTGRYQETQYF
v_call: TRBV3-1; j_call: TRBJ1-5; clone_size: many; d_call: -; cdr3_nt: TGTGCCAGCAGCCAAGTTAGGAATCAGCCCCAGCATTTT; cdr3_aa: CASSQVRNQPQHF
v_call: TRBV18; j_call: TRBJ2-3; clone_size: many; d_call: TRBD1; cdr3_nt: TGTGCCAGCAGCCCGAGGACAGGAAGCACAGATACGCAGTATTTT; cdr3_aa: CASSPRTGSTDTQYF
v_call: TRBV5-1; j_call: TRBJ2-1; clone_size: many; d_call: TRBD2; cdr3_nt: TGCGCCAGCAGCGATAGCGGGGGGACCTACAATGAGCAGTTCTTC; cdr3_aa: CASSDSGGTYNEQFF
v_call: TRBV12-3/TRBV12-4; j_call: TRBJ2-1; clone_size: -; d_call: TRBD2; cdr3_nt: TGTGCCAGCAGTTTACGCGGGGGGGCGACTGGTGAGCAGTTCTTC; cdr3_aa: CASSLRGGATGEQFF
v_call: TRBV20-1; j_call: TRBJ2-1; clone_size: -; d_call: TRBD2; cdr3_nt: TGCAGTGCTAACCCCAGCGGGGGGGCTCTCTACAATGAGCAGTTCTTC; cdr3_aa: CSANPSGGALYNEQFF
v_call: TRBV7-2; j_call: TRBJ1-4; clone_size: -; d_call: -; cdr3_nt: TGTGCCAGCAAACCGACAGATCTCAATGAAAAACTGTTTTTT; cdr3_aa: CASKPTDLNEKLFF
v_call: TRBV12-3/TRBV12-4; j_call: TRBJ2-5; clone_size: many; d_call: TRBD2; cdr3_nt: TGTGCCAGCACCGCGACTAGCGGGGGCGGGGAGACCCAGTACTTC; cdr3_aa: CASTATSGGGETQYF
v_call: TRBV2; j_call: TRBJ2-3; clone_size: many; d_call: -; cdr3_nt: TGTGCCAGCAGTGTGGTGCTCACAGATACGCAGTATTTT; cdr3_aa: CASSVVLTDTQYF
v_call: TRBV28; j_call: TRBJ1-2; clone_size: -; d_call: TRBD1; cdr3_nt: TGTGCCAGCAGTCGGGACAGTTACGCTTCGAGCTACACCTTC; cdr3_aa: CASSRDSYASSYTF
v_call: TRBV5-5; j_call: TRBJ2-3; clone_size: many; d_call: -; cdr3_nt: TGTGCCAGCAGCCCGGACTGGTACACAGATACGCAGTATTTT; cdr3_aa: CASSPDWYTDTQYF
v_call: TRBV18; j_call: TRBJ2-7; clone_size: many; d_call: -; cdr3_nt: TGTGCCAGCAGTTCCGGGTCCGAGCAGTACTTC; cdr3_aa: CASSSGSEQYF
v_call: TRBV7-9; j_call: TRBJ1-6; clone_size: -; d_call: -; cdr3_nt: TGTGCCAGCAGCGGAAGGACAACTAATTCACCCCTCCACTTT; cdr3_aa: CASSGRTTNSPLHF
v_call: TRBV28; j_call: TRBJ2-5; clone_size: many; d_call: -; cdr3_nt: TGTGCCAGCAGTTTTTTGGCGGTGGAGACCCAGTACTTC; cdr3_aa: CASSFLAVETQYF
v_call: TRBV29-1; j_call: TRBJ2-3; clone_size: many; d_call: TRBD1; cdr3_nt: TGCAGCGTTATGACAGGGGCCGAGGTGGATACGCAGTATTTT; cdr3_aa: CSVMTGAEVDTQYF
v_call: TRBV9; j_call: TRBJ2-1; clone_size: few; d_call: TRBD1; cdr3_nt: TGTGCCAGCAGCGTAGGGGACAGGTCCTACAATGAGCAGTTCTTC; cdr3_aa: CASSVGDRSYNEQFF
v_call: TRBV24-1; j_call: TRBJ2-2; clone_size: many; d_call: -; cdr3_nt: TGTGCCACCAGTGCGCGGGACTCCGCCCCCGGGGAGCTGTTTTTT; cdr3_aa: CATSARDSAPGELFF
v_call: TRBV5-1; j_call: TRBJ1-2; clone_size: many; d_call: -; cdr3_nt: TGCGCCAGCAGCTGGGGGACACACGGCTACACCTTC; cdr3_aa: CASSWGTHGYTF
v_call: TRBV30; j_call: TRBJ1-1; clone_size: many; d_call: -; cdr3_nt: TGTGCCTGGAGTAGGGGGGAGGGGGCTTTCTTT; cdr3_aa: CAWSRGEGAFF
v_call: TRBV10-3; j_call: TRBJ2-5; clone_size: -; d_call: -; cdr3_nt: TGTGCCATCAGACCTAACGGGGAGACCCAGTACTTC; cdr3_aa: CAIRPNGETQYF
v_call: TRBV12-3/TRBV12-4; j_call: TRBJ2-3; clone_size: few; d_call: -; cdr3_nt: TGTGCCAGCAGTCAGGTGTTGGTGGGGGCGTCTGATACGCAGTATTTT; cdr3_aa: CASSQVLVGASDTQYF
v_call: TRBV12-3/TRBV12-4; j_call: TRBJ2-4; clone_size: many; d_call: TRBD1; cdr3_nt: TGTGCCAGCAGTGGGACAGGGGCGAACATTCAGTACTTC; cdr3_aa: CASSGTGANIQYF
v_call: TRBV18; j_call: TRBJ2-7; clone_size: many; d_call: -; cdr3_nt: TGTGCCAGCTCCCGCAGGGATCCCTACGAGCAGTACTTC; cdr3_aa: CASSRRDPYEQYF
v_call: TRBV4-3; j_call: TRBJ2-1; clone_size: few; d_call: -; cdr3_nt: TGCGCCAGCAGCCAAGAATCAGGACAATACAATGAGCAGTTCTTC; cdr3_aa: CASSQESGQYNEQFF
v_call: TRBV5-4; j_call: TRBJ2-3; clone_size: many; d_call: -; cdr3_nt: TGTGCCAGCAGCTCGGCACAGGGTACGGATACGCAGTATTTT; cdr3_aa: CASSSAQGTDTQYF
v_call: TRBV20-1; j_call: TRBJ1-6; clone_size: -; d_call: -; cdr3_nt: TGCAGTGTGAGTCGGAGTCGCAATTCACCCCTCCACTTT; cdr3_aa: CSVSRSRNSPLHF
v_call: TRBV5-1; j_call: TRBJ2-3; clone_size: many; d_call: TRBD1; cdr3_nt: TGCGCCAGCAGCTCGGGACAGCCGCTTTCTCATACGCAGTATTTT; cdr3_aa: CASSSGQPLSHTQYF
v_call: TRBV4-1; j_call: TRBJ2-4; clone_size: few; d_call: -; cdr3_nt: TGCGCCAGCAGCCAACAGCAGGGGAGCATTCAGTACTTC; cdr3_aa: CASSQQQGSIQYF
v_call: TRBV12-3/TRBV12-4; j_call: TRBJ2-7; clone_size: many; d_call: -; cdr3_nt: TGTGCCAGCAGTTTAGCTGCGGCGGCGAAGCCCTACGAGCAGTACTTC; cdr3_aa: CASSLAAAAKPYEQYF
v_call: TRBV5-1; j_call: TRBJ2-3; clone_size: once; d_call: -; cdr3_nt: TGCGCCAGCAGATCCGGACTCACAGATACGCAGTATTTT; cdr3_aa: CASRSGLTDTQYF
v_call: TRBV9; j_call: TRBJ2-7; clone_size: -; d_call: -; cdr3_nt: TGTGCCAGCAGCCCCCACGGGACTGCCTACGAGCAGTACTTC; cdr3_aa: CASSPHGTAYEQYF
v_call: TRBV5-1; j_call: TRBJ2-3; clone_size: few; d_call: -; cdr3_nt: TGCGCCAGCAGTGCGCAGGGCGACAGCACAGATACGCAGTATTTT; cdr3_aa: CASSAQGDSTDTQYF
v_call: TRBV7-9; j_call: TRBJ2-5; clone_size: many; d_call: -; cdr3_nt: TGTGCCAGCAGCTTAGGGACAGTACAAGAGACCCAGTACTTC; cdr3_aa: CASSLGTVQETQYF
v_call: TRBV4-1; j_call: TRBJ1-4; clone_size: many; d_call: TRBD1; cdr3_nt: TGCGCCAGCAGCCAAGAAGGGACAGGGTTCGAAAAACTGTTTTTT; cdr3_aa: CASSQEGTGFEKLFF
v_call: TRBV30; j_call: TRBJ2-7; clone_size: -; d_call: -; cdr3_nt: TGTGCCTGGAGTACAACCTATTTCACGGGCCCAGAACCCTACGAGCAGTACTTC; cdr3_aa: CAWSTTYFTGPEPYEQYF
v_call: TRBV30; j_call: TRBJ1-5; clone_size: many; d_call: -; cdr3_nt: TGTGCCTGGAGTGTGCAAGGTAATCAGCCCCAGCATTTT; cdr3_aa: CAWSVQGNQPQHF
v_call: TRBV20-1; j_call: TRBJ2-3; clone_size: few; d_call: -; cdr3_nt: TGCAGTGCTAGGCCTCTTTTTAAGCTTGATACGCAGTATTTT; cdr3_aa: CSARPLFKLDTQYF